This T cell receptor (beta chain) was identified during a study of blood T cell repertoires in COVID-19. Germline lookup yields CDR1 SGDLS and CDR2 YYNGEE. After removal of 4 bases from V and 4 bases from J, the junction contained 6 bases not matched to a gene. The CDR3 consists of 16 residues. Sequencing used immunoSEQ multiplex PCR; TCRdb keeps in-frame clones, though not all of them. This sample has just under 40,000 clones, with more than 75% found just once. Sequenced: peripheral blood. The TCR sequence derives from a middle-aged man with active or convalescent COVID-19. V and J are TRBV9 and TRBJ2-2; 11 bases are a match to TRBD2. The DNA of the CDR3 is TGTGCCAGCAGCCCCCAGACTAGCGGGGCCACCGGGGAGCTGTTTTTT. Its protein is CASSPQTSGATGELFF.